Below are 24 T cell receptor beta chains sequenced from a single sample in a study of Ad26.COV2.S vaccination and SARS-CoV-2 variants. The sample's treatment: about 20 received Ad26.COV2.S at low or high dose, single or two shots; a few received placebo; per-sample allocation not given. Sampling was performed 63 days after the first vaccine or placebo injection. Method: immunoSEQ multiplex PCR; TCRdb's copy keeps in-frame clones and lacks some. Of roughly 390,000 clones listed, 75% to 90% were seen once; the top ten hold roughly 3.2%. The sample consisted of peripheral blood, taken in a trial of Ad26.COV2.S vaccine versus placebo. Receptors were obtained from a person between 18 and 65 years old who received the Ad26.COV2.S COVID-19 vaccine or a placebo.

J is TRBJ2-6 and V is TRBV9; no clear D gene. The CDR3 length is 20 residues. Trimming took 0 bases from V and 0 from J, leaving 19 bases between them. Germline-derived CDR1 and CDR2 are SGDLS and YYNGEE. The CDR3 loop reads CASSVATRQIYRSGANVLTF. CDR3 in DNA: TGTGCCAGCAGCGTAGCCACGAGGCAGATTTACCGCTCTGGGGCCAACGTCCTGACTTTC.

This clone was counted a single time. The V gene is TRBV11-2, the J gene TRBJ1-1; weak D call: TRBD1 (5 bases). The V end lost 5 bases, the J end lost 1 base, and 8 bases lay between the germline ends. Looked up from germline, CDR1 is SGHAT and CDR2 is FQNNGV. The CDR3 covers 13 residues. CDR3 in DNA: TGTGCCAGCAGCCCTACAGGGAACACTGAAGCTTTCTTT. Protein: CASSPTGNTEAFF. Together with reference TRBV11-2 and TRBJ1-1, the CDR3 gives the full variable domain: EAGVAQSPRYKIIEKRQSVAFWCNPISGHATLYWYQQILGQGPKLLIQFQNNGVVDDSQLPKDRFSAERLKGVDSTLKIQPAKLEDSAVYLCASSPTGNTEAFFGQGTRLTVV.

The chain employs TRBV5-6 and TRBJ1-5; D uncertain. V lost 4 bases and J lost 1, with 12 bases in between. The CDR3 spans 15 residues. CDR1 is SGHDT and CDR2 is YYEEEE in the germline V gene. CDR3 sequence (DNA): TGTGCCAGCAGCCCAGGATTACAGAGCAATCAGCCCCAGCATTTT. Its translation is CASSPGLQSNQPQHF.

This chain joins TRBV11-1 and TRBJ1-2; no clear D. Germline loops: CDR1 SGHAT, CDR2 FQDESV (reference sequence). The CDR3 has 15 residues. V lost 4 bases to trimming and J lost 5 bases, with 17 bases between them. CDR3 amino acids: CASSSGPESRYGYTF. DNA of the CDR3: TGTGCCAGCAGCTCAGGTCCGGAATCAAGATATGGCTACACCTTC.

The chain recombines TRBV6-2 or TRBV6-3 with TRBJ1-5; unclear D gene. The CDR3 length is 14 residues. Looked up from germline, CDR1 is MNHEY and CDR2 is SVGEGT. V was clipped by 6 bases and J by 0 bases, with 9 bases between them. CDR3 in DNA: TGTGCCAGCAGCCTCTTCGTTAGCAATCAGCCCCAGCATTTT. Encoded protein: CASSLFVSNQPQHF.

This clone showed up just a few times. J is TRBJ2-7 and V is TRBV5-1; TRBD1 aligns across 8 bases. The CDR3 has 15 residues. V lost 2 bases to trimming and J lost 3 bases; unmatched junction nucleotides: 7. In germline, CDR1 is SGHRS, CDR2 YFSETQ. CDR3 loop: CASSLNPGQDYEQYF. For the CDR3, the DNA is TGCGCCAGCAGCTTAAACCCGGGACAGGACTACGAGCAGTACTTC.

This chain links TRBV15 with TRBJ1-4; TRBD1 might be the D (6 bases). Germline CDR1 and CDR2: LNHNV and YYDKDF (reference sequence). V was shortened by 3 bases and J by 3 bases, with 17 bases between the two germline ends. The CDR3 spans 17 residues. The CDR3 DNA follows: TGTGCCACCAGCAGTACCAGCAGGGGTCGGGCTAATGAAAAACTGTTTTTT. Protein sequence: CATSSTSRGRANEKLFF.

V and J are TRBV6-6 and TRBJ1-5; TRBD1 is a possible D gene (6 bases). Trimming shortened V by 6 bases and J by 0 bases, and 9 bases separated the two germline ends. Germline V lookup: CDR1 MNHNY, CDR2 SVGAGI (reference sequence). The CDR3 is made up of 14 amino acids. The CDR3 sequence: CASRRGDSNQPQHF. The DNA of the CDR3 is TGTGCCAGCAGAAGGGGGGATAGCAATCAGCCCCAGCATTTT.

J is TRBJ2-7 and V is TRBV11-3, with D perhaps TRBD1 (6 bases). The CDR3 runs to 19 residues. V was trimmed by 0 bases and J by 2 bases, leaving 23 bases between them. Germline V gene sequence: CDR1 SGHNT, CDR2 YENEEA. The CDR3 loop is CASSLDLGKLQGQTYEQYF. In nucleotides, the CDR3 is TGTGCCAGCAGCTTAGATTTAGGAAAACTCCAGGGGCAAACCTACGAGCAGTACTTC.

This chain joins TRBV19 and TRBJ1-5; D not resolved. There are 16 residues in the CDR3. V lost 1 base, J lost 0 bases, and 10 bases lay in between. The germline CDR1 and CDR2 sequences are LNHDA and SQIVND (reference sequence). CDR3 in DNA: TGTGCCAGTAGTATAGGGGAATTCGCTAGCAATCAGCCCCAGCATTTT. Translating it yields CASSIGEFASNQPQHF. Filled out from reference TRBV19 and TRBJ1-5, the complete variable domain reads DGGITQSPKYLFRKEGQNVTLSCEQNLNHDAMYWYRQDPGQGLRLIYYSQIVNDFQKGDIAEGYSVSREKKESFPLTVTSAQKNPTAFYLCASSIGEFASNQPQHFGDGTRLSIL.

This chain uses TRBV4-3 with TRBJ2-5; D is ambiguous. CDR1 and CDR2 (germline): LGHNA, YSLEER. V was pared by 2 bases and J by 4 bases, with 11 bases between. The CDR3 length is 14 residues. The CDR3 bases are TGCGCCAGCAGCCAAAGAACTGGGGTAGAGACCCAGTACTTC. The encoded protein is CASSQRTGVETQYF.

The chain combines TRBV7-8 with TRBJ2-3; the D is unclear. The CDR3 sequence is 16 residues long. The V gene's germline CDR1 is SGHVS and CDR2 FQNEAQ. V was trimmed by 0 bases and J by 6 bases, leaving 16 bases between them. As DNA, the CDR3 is TGTGCCAGCAGCTTAGCCCGAATAGTCCGCAAGGATACGCAGTATTTT. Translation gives CASSLARIVRKDTQYF.

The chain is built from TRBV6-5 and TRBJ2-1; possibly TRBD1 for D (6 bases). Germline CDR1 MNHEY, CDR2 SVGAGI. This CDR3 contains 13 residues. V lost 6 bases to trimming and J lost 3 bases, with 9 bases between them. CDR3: CASSARGYNEQFF. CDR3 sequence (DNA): TGTGCCAGCAGCGCCAGGGGCTACAATGAGCAGTTCTTC.

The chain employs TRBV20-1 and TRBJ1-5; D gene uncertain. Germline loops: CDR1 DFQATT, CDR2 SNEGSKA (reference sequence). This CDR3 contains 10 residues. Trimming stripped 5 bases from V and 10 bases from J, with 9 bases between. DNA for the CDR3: TGCAGTGCTGGCGGTGGACCCCAGCATTTT. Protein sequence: CSAGGGPQHF.

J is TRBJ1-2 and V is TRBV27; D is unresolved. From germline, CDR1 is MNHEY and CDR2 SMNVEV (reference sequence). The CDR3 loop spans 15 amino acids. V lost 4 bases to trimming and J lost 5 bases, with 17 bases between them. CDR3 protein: CASSSNAGQFYGYTF. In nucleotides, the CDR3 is TGTGCCAGCAGTTCTAATGCTGGGCAGTTTTATGGCTACACCTTC.

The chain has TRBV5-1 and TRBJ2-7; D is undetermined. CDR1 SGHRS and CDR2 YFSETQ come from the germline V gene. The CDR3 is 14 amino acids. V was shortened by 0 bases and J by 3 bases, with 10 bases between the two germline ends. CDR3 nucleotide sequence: TGCGCCAGCAGCTTGGAGTTCAATAACTACGAGCAGTACTTC. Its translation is CASSLEFNNYEQYF.

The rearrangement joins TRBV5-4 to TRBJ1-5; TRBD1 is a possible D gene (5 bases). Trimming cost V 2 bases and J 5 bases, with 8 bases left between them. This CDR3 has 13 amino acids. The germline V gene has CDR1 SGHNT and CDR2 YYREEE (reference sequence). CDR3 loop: CASSLMGDQPQHF. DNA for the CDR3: TGTGCCAGCAGCTTAATGGGGGATCAGCCCCAGCATTTT.

The CDR3, as DNA: TGTGCCATCAGCCCTTCCATGGGACAGAGGCTCCCTCGCTCTGGAAACACCATATATTTT. As protein: CAISPSMGQRLPRSGNTIYF. The chain links TRBV10-3 to TRBJ1-3; 7 bases map to TRBD1. This CDR3 is 20 amino acids long. The junction had 20 bases not matched to a gene; V was cut back by 6 bases and J by 0 bases. Per the germline V gene, CDR1 is ENHRY and CDR2 is SYGVKD.

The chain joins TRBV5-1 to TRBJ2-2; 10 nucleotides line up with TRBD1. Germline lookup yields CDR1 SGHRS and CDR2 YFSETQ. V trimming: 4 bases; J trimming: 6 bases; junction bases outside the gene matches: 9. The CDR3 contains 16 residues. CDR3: CASSPRDRGEAGELFF. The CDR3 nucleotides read TGCGCCAGCAGCCCAAGGGACAGGGGTGAAGCCGGGGAGCTGTTTTTT.

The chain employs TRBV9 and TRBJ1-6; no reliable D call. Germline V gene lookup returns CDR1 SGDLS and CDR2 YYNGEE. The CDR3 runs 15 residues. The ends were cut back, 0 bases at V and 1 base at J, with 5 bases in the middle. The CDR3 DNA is TGTGCCAGCAGCGTAGGTCTGTCCTATAATTCACCCCTCCACTTT. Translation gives CASSVGLSYNSPLHF.

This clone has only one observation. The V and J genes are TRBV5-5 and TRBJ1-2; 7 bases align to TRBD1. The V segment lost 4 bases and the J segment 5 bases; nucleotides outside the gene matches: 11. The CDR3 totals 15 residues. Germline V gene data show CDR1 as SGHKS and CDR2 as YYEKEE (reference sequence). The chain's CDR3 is CASSQKLQGRYGYTF. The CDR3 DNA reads TGTGCCAGCAGCCAAAAACTACAGGGGAGATATGGCTACACCTTC.

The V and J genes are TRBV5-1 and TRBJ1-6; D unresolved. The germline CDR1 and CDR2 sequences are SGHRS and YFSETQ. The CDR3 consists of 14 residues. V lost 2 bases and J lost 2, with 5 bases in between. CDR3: CASSFRTYNSPLHF. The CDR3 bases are TGCGCCAGCAGCTTTCGGACCTATAATTCACCCCTCCACTTT.

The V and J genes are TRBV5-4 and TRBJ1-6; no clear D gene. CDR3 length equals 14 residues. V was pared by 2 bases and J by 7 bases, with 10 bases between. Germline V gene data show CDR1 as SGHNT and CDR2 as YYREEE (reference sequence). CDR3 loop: CASSFRSENSPLHF. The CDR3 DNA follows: TGTGCCAGCAGCTTCAGGAGTGAGAATTCACCCCTCCACTTT.

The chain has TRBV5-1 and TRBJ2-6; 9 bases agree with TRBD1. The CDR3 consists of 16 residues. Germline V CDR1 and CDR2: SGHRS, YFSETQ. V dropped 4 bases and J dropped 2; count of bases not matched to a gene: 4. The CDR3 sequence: CASSTGQGAGANVLTF. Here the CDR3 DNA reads TGCGCCAGCAGCACGGGACAGGGTGCTGGGGCCAACGTCCTGACTTTC.